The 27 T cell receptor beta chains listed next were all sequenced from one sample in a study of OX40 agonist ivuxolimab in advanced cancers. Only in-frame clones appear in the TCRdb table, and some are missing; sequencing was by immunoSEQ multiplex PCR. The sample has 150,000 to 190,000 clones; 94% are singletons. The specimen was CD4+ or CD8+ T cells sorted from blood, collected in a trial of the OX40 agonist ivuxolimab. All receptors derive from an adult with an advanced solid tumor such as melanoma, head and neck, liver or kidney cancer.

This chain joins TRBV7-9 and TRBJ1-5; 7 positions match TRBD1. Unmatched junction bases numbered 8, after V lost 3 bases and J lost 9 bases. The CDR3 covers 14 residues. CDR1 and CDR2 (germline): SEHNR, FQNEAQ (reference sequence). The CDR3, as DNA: TGTGCCAGCAGCTTGGACAGGCCGGGGGGGCCCCAGCATTTT. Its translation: CASSLDRPGGPQHF.

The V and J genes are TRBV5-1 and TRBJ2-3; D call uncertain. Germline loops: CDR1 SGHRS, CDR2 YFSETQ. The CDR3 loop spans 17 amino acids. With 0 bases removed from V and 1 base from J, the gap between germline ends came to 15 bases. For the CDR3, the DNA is TGCGCCAGCAGCTTGGTCCCCCTTAGTGGGGGCACAGATACGCAGTATTTT. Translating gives CASSLVPLSGGTDTQYF.

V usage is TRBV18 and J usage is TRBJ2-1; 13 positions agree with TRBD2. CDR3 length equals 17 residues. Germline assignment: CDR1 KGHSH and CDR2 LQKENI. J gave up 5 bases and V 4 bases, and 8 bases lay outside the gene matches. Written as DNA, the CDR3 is TGTGCCAGCTCACTCCGGACTAGCGGGAGTTTCCACAATGAGCAGTTCTTC. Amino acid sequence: CASSLRTSGSFHNEQFF.

Here the CDR3 reads CASSPGAYTEAFF. CDR3 bases: TGTGCCAGCAGCCCCGGGGCATACACTGAAGCTTTCTTT. The gene calls are TRBV11-3 and TRBJ1-1; perhaps TRBD1 as D (5 bases). Germline assignment: CDR1 SGHNT and CDR2 YENEEA. V was shortened by 5 bases and J by 3 bases, with 10 bases between the two germline ends. The CDR3 runs to 13 residues.

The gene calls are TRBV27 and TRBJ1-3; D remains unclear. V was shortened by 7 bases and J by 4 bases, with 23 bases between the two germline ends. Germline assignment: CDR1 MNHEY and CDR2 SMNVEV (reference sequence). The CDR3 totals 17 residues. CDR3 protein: CASIGAENPRSGNTIYF. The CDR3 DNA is TGTGCCAGCATAGGAGCTGAAAACCCACGCAGCGGAAACACCATATATTTT.

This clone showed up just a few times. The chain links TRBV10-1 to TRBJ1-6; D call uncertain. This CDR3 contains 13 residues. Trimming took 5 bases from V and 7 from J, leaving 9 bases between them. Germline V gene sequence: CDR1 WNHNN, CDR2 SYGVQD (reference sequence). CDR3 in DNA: TGCGCCAGCAGTTTAGACGGAAATTCACCCCTCCACTTT. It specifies CASSLDGNSPLHF.

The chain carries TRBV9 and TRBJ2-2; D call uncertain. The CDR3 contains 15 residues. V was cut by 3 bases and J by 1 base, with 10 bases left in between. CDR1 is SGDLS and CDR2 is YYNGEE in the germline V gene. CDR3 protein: CASSAAPENTGELFF. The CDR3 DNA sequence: TGTGCCAGCAGCGCGGCCCCAGAGAACACCGGGGAGCTGTTTTTT.

The CDR3 DNA follows: TGTGCCAGCAGCCCCCGTAGGGGGAGCCACGAGCAGTACTTC. Amino acids: CASSPRRGSHEQYF. The V gene is TRBV7-3, the J gene TRBJ2-7; maybe TRBD1 (6 bases). CDR3 length: 14 residues. Looked up from germline, CDR1 is SGHTA and CDR2 is FQGTGA. Trimming left V 5 bases short and J 5 bases short, with 16 bases between.

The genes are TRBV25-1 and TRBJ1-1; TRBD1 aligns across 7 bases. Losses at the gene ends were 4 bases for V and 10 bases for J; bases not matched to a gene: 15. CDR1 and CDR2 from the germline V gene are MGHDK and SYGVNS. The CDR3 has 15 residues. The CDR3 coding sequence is TGTGCCAGCAGTGGATGGGTGGGAAGGGGGCAGGGAGCTTTCTTT. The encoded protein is CASSGWVGRGQGAFF. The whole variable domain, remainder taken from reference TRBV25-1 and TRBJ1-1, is EADIYQTPRYLVIGTGKKITLECSQTMGHDKMYWYQQDPGMELHLIHYSYGVNSTEKGDLSSESTVSRIRTEHFPLTLESARPSHTSQYLCASSGWVGRGQGAFFGQGTRLTVV.

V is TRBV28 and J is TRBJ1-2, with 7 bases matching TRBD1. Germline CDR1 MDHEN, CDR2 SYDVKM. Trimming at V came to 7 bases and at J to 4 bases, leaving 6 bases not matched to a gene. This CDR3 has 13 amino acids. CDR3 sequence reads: CASTDPGGYGYTF. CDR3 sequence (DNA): TGTGCCAGCACCGATCCAGGGGGCTATGGCTACACCTTC.

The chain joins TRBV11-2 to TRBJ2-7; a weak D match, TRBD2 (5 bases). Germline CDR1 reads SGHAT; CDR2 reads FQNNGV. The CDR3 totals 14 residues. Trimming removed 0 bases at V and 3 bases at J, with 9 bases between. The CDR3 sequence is CASSLDSGIYEQYF. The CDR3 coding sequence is TGTGCCAGCAGCTTAGATTCGGGGATCTACGAGCAGTACTTC. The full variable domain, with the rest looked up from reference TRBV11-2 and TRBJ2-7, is EAGVAQSPRYKIIEKRQSVAFWCNPISGHATLYWYQQILGQGPKLLIQFQNNGVVDDSQLPKDRFSAERLKGVDSTLKIQPAKLEDSAVYLCASSLDSGIYEQYFGPGTRLTVT.

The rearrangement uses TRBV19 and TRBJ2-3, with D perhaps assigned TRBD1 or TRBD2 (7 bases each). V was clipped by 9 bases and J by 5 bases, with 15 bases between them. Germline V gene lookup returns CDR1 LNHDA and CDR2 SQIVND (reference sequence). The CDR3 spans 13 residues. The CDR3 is CASSDREGDTQYF. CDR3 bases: TGTGCCAGCTCCGACAGGGAGGGAGATACGCAGTATTTT.

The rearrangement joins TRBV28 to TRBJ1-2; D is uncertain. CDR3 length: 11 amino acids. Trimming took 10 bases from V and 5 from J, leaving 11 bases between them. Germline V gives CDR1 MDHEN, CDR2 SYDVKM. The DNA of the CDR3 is TGTGCCACAAACCGGCAATATGGCTACACCTTC. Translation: CATNRQYGYTF.

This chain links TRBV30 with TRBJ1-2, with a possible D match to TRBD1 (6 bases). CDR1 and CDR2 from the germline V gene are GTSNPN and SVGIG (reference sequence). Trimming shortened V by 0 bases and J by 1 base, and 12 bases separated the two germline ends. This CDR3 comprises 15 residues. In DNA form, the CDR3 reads TGTGCCTGGAGTGTTGGGGGCAGCTTTAACTATGGCTACACCTTC. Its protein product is CAWSVGGSFNYGYTF.

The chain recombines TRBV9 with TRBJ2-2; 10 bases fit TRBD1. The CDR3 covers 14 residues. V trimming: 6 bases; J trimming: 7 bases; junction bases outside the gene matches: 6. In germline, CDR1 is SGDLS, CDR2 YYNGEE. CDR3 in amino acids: CASTRTGGGGELFF. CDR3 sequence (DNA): TGTGCCAGCACCCGGACAGGGGGGGGCGGGGAGCTGTTTTTT.

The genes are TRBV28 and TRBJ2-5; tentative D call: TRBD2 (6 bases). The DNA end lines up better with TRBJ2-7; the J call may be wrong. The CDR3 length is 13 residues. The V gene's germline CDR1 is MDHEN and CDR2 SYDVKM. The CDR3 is CASISGAGDEQYF. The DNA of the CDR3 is TGTGCCAGCATATCGGGAGCGGGCGACGAGCAGTACTTC.

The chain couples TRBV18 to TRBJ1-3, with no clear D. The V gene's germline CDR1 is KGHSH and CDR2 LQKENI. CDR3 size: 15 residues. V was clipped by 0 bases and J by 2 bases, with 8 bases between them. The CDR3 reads CASSPPGSPGNTIYF. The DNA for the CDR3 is TGTGCCAGCTCACCACCGGGTAGTCCTGGAAACACCATATATTTT.

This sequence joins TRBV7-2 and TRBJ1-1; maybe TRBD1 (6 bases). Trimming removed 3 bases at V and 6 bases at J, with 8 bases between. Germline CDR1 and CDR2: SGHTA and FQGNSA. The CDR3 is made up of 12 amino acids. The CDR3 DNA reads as TGTGCCAGCAGCTTCGGACAGTCTGAAGCTTTCTTT. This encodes CASSFGQSEAFF.

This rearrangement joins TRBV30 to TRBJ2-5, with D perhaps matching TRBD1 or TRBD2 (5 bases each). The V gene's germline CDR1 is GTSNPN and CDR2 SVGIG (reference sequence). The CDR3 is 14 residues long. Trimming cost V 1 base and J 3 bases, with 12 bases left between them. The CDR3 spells CAWSAGTRKETQYF. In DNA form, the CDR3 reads TGTGCCTGGAGTGCAGGGACCCGCAAAGAGACCCAGTACTTC. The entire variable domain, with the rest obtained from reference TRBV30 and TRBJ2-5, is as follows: SQTIHQWPATLVQPVGSPLSLECTVEGTSNPNLYWYRQAAGRGLQLLFYSVGIGQISSEVPQNLSASRPQDRQFILSSKKLLLSDSGFYLCAWSAGTRKETQYFGPGTRLLVL.

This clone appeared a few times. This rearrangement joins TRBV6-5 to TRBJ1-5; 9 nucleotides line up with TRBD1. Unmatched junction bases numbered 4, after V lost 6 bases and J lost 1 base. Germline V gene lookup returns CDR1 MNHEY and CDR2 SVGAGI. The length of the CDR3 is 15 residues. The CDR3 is CASRLGQGSNQPQHF. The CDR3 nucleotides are TGTGCCAGCAGGTTGGGACAGGGCAGCAATCAGCCCCAGCATTTT.

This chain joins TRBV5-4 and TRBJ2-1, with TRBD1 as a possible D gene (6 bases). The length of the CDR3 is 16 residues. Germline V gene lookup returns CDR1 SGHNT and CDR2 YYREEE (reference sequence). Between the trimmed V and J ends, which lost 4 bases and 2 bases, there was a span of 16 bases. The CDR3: CASSRRTAPPYNEQFF. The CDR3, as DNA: TGTGCCAGCAGCCGAAGGACAGCCCCCCCCTACAATGAGCAGTTCTTC.

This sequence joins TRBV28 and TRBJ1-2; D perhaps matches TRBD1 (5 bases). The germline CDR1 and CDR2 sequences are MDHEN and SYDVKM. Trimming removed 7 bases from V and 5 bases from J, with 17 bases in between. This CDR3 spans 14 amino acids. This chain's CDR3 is CASTPGGSKYGYTF. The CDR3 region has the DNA TGTGCCAGCACCCCGGGGGGGTCGAAATATGGCTACACCTTC.

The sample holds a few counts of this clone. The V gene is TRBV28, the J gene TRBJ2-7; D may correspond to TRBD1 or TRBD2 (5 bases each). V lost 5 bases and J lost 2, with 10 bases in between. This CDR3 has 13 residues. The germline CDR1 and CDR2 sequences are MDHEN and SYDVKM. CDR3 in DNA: TGTGCCAGCAGTAAGGGACCCGCCTACGAGCAGTACTTC. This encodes CASSKGPAYEQYF. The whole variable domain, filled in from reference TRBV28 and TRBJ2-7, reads DVKVTQSSRYLVKRTGEKVFLECVQDMDHENMFWYRQDPGLGLRLIYFSYDVKMKEKGDIPEGYSVSREKKERFSLILESASTNQTSMYLCASSKGPAYEQYFGPGTRLTVT.

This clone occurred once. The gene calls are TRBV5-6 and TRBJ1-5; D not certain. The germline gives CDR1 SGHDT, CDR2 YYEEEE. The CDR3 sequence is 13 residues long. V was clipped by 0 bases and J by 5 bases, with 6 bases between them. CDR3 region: CASSLDRDQPQHF. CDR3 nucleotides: TGTGCCAGCAGCTTGGACAGAGATCAGCCCCAGCATTTT.

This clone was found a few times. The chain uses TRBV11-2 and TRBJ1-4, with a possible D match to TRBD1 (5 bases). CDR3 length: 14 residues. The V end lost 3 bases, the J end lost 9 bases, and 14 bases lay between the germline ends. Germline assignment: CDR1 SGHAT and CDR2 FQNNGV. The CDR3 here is CASSFSGVGQKLFF. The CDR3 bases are TGTGCCAGCAGCTTCTCGGGGGTTGGTCAAAAACTGTTTTTT.

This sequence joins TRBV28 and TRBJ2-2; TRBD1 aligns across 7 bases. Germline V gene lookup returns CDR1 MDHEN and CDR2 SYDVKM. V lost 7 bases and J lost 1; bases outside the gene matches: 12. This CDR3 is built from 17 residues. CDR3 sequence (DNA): TGTGCCAGCAATCCACCAGGGGGTAAGAGGAACACCGGGGAGCTGTTTTTT. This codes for CASNPPGGKRNTGELFF.

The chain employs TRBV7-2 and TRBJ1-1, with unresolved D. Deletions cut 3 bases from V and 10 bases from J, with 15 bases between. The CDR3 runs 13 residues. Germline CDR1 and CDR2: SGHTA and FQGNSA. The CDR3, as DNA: TGTGCCAGCAGCTTTATTGGTCAGAGTGGAGCTTTCTTT. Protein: CASSFIGQSGAFF. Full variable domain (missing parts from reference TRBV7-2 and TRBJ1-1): GAGVSQSPSNKVTEKGKDVELRCDPISGHTALYWYRQSLGQGLEFLIYFQGNSAPDKSGLPSDRFSAERTGGSVSTLTIQRTQQEDSAVYLCASSFIGQSGAFFGQGTRLTVV.